This is a list of T cell receptor beta chains from one sample in a study of shared clonotypes between healthy human individuals. Using immunoSEQ multiplex PCR, the repertoire was profiled, and TCRdb retains in-frame clones only, with some absent. The sample lists about 1.5 million clones, approximately 98% seen once, with roughly 0.42% in the top ten. Sequenced input: naive CD4+ T cells sorted from blood. These receptors came from a man younger than 45 in good health. Both conserved end residues are part of each CDR3. The D gene is left open where the match is weak. Expanded clones are given a class, and other clones once, few, many or no size at all.

V,D,length,J,size,CDR3,DNA
TRBV28,.,12,TRBJ1-2,.,CASTSPDYGYTF,TGTGCCAGCACGTCACCGGACTATGGCTACACCTTC
TRBV27,.,15,TRBJ1-5,.,CASSLDSFGGQPQHF,TGTGCCAGCAGTTTAGACAGCTTCGGAGGTCAGCCCCAGCATTTT
TRBV5-4,TRBD2,17,TRBJ2-1,.,CASSFGTSGRSINEQFF,TGTGCCAGCAGCTTCGGGACTAGCGGGAGATCTATCAATGAGCAGTTCTTC
TRBV10-2,TRBD2,13,TRBJ2-7,.,CASKSGSLYEQYF,TGCGCCAGCAAGAGCGGGAGCTTGTACGAGCAGTACTTC
TRBV18,TRBD2,16,TRBJ2-1,.,CASSPLTSGIQNEQFF,TGTGCCAGCTCACCCCTTACTAGCGGGATTCAAAATGAGCAGTTCTTC
TRBV6-5,.,15,TRBJ2-7,.,CASSYFGGALGEQYF,TGTGCCAGCAGTTACTTCGGGGGCGCATTAGGCGAGCAGTACTTC
TRBV6-5,.,15,TRBJ2-3,.,CASSYSQGRGDTQYF,TGTGCCAGCAGTTACAGCCAGGGTAGGGGGGATACGCAGTATTTT
TRBV6-1,.,14,TRBJ1-5,.,CASTPRVYDQPQHF,TGTGCCAGCACCCCCCGGGTTTATGACCAGCCCCAGCATTTT
TRBV9,.,14,TRBJ2-1,.,CASSWDPVVNEQFF,TGTGCCAGCAGCTGGGACCCCGTTGTGAATGAGCAGTTCTTC
TRBV7-9,.,15,TRBJ1-1,.,CASSPSGRENTEAFF,TGTGCCAGCAGCCCCTCGGGACGGGAGAACACTGAAGCTTTCTTT
TRBV6-5,.,15,TRBJ2-6,.,CASSYRGSGANVLTF,TGTGCCAGCAGTTACCGGGGTTCCGGGGCCAACGTCCTGACTTTC
TRBV28,.,13,TRBJ2-7,.,CASRTAPSYEQYF,TGTGCCAGCAGGACGGCTCCCTCCTACGAGCAGTACTTC
TRBV7-3,.,13,TRBJ2-1,.,CASSSSDGGEQFF,TGTGCCAGCAGCTCATCGGACGGGGGTGAGCAGTTCTTC
TRBV9,.,14,TRBJ2-7,.,CASSPQISPYEQYF,TGTGCCAGCAGCCCCCAGATAAGTCCCTACGAGCAGTACTTC
TRBV7-2,.,13,TRBJ1-2,.,CASSPDRNYGYTF,TGTGCCAGCAGCCCGGACAGAAACTATGGCTACACCTTC
TRBV18,TRBD2,18,TRBJ2-1,.,CASSPPRTSGRAYNEQFF,TGTGCCAGCTCACCACCGCGGACTAGCGGGAGGGCCTACAATGAGCAGTTCTTC
TRBV7-9,.,14,TRBJ2-7,.,CASSGGTRRYEQYF,TGTGCCAGCTCCGGGGGGACACGCCGCTACGAGCAGTACTTC
TRBV6-1,.,14,TRBJ1-1,.,CASSTTVFSTEAFF,TGTGCCAGCAGTACAACGGTTTTTAGCACTGAAGCTTTCTTT
TRBV2,TRBD1,13,TRBJ1-2,.,CARRWTGAYGYTF,TGTGCCAGACGCTGGACAGGGGCCTATGGCTACACCTTC
TRBV6-1,.,12,TRBJ2-7,once,CATGDSSYEQYF,TGTGCCACAGGGGACTCTTCCTACGAGCAGTACTTC
TRBV7-9,.,18,TRBJ2-6,.,CASSYWTRTISGANVLTF,TGTGCCAGCAGCTACTGGACCAGGACTATCTCTGGGGCCAACGTCCTGACTTTC
TRBV5-5,.,16,TRBJ1-2,.,CASSFDWADPNYGYTF,TGTGCCAGCAGCTTCGATTGGGCGGATCCGAACTATGGCTACACCTTC
TRBV5-4,.,16,TRBJ2-7,once,CASSPDSGLSSYEQYF,TGTGCCAGCAGCCCGGATAGCGGACTGAGCTCCTACGAGCAGTACTTC
TRBV5-6,.,14,TRBJ1-1,.,CASSLFPENTEAFF,TGTGCCAGCAGCTTGTTTCCCGAGAACACTGAAGCTTTCTTT
TRBV28,TRBD2,13,TRBJ2-3,.,CASSFGGVDTQYF,TGTGCCAGCAGTTTTGGGGGGGTAGATACGCAGTATTTT
TRBV15,.,15,TRBJ2-6,.,CATSRVGLRANVLTF,TGTGCCACCAGCAGAGTGGGACTCCGGGCCAACGTCCTGACTTTC
TRBV5-1,.,14,TRBJ1-1,.,CASSEQGRGTEAFF,TGCGCCAGCAGCGAACAGGGAAGGGGCACTGAAGCTTTCTTT
TRBV6-6,.,16,TRBJ2-7,.,CASSYSTKSYSYEQYF,TGTGCCAGCAGTTATTCTACGAAGAGTTACTCCTACGAGCAGTACTTC
TRBV19,.,12,TRBJ2-7,once,CASSGPSYEQYF,TGTGCCAGTAGTGGACCCTCCTACGAGCAGTACTTC
TRBV6-6,TRBD1,14,TRBJ1-4,.,CASKPDRGNVKLFF,TGTGCCAGCAAACCTGACAGGGGAAATGTAAAACTGTTTTTT
TRBV11-2,TRBD2,15,TRBJ2-1,.,CASSLVGLAGNEQFF,TGTGCCAGCAGCTTAGTAGGACTAGCGGGTAATGAGCAGTTCTTC
TRBV10-1,.,15,TRBJ2-1,.,CASRVGVISYNEQFF,TGCGCCAGCAGGGTGGGGGTTATCTCCTACAATGAGCAGTTCTTC
TRBV5-1,TRBD1,14,TRBJ2-5,.,CASSSRQGQETQYF,TGCGCCAGCAGCTCAAGACAGGGCCAAGAGACCCAGTACTTC
TRBV11-2,TRBD2,15,TRBJ2-7,.,CASSLGLAGEHEQYF,TGTGCCAGCAGCTTAGGACTAGCGGGAGAACACGAGCAGTACTTC
TRBV28,.,16,TRBJ1-5,.,CASSSLGQLSNQPQHF,TGTGCCAGCAGTTCCCTCGGACAGCTAAGCAATCAGCCCCAGCATTTT
TRBV5-8,TRBD2,16,TRBJ2-1,.,CARGLSVGGGYNEQFF,TGTGCCAGGGGGTTATCGGTTGGCGGGGGCTACAATGAGCAGTTCTTC
TRBV10-1,TRBD2,14,TRBJ2-7,.,CASSATSGESEQYF,TGCGCCAGCAGTGCGACTAGCGGGGAGAGCGAGCAGTACTTC
TRBV14,.,14,TRBJ2-5,.,CASSQLGGERAQYF,TGTGCCAGCAGCCAATTGGGGGGTGAACGGGCCCAGTACTTC
TRBV11-2,TRBD1,15,TRBJ1-5,.,CASSLDGTGTQPQHF,TGTGCCAGCAGCTTAGATGGGACAGGGACTCAGCCCCAGCATTTT
TRBV5-1,.,15,TRBJ2-3,.,CASSLVQGAADTQYF,TGCGCCAGCAGCTTGGTACAGGGTGCGGCTGATACGCAGTATTTT
TRBV27,.,17,TRBJ2-7,.,CASSPYVGRRNSYEQYF,TGTGCCAGCAGTCCGTATGTTGGGCGGAGAAACTCCTACGAGCAGTACTTC
TRBV18,.,13,TRBJ1-5,.,CASSPWGNQPQHF,TGTGCCAGCTCACCCTGGGGCAATCAGCCCCAGCATTTT
TRBV9,.,12,TRBJ2-1,.,CASSVRWDEQFF,TGTGCCAGCAGCGTTCGCTGGGATGAGCAGTTCTTC
TRBV19,TRBD1,22,TRBJ2-4,.,CASSIRGQGRRGTNVGKNIQYF,TGTGCCAGTAGTATAAGGGGACAGGGGCGGCGGGGGACTAACGTGGGCAAAAACATTCAGTACTTC
TRBV10-3,.,13,TRBJ2-7,.,CAIRTTSAREQYF,TGTGCCATCAGGACAACATCGGCCCGCGAGCAGTACTTC
TRBV7-9,TRBD2,15,TRBJ2-1,.,CASSSGTSGRNEQFF,TGTGCCAGCAGCTCCGGGACTAGCGGAAGAAATGAGCAGTTCTTC
TRBV5-1,.,14,TRBJ2-1,once,CASSLDLRRNEQFF,TGCGCCAGCAGCTTGGATTTGCGGAGAAATGAGCAGTTCTTC
TRBV27,.,15,TRBJ1-1,.,CASTRDVKGYTEAFF,TGTGCCAGCACCCGGGACGTCAAAGGGTACACTGAAGCTTTCTTT
TRBV5-1,TRBD2,17,TRBJ2-1,.,CASSLIPTSGIYAEQFF,TGCGCCAGCAGCTTAATTCCGACTAGCGGGATTTATGCTGAGCAGTTCTTC
TRBV4-3,TRBD2,16,TRBJ2-7,.,CASSQVFGTSGYEQYF,TGCGCCAGCAGCCAAGTATTCGGGACTAGCGGCTACGAGCAGTACTTC
TRBV18,TRBD1,15,TRBJ2-3,.,CASSRRQGATDTQYF,TGTGCCAGCTCACGACGACAGGGGGCAACAGATACGCAGTATTTT
TRBV6-4,TRBD1,13,TRBJ1-2,.,CASNVRGRYGYTF,TGTGCCAGCAATGTTAGGGGGCGGTATGGCTACACCTTC